This record looks at one T cell receptor (beta chain) sequence and its context. The antigen it binds to is not known. Base quality data are lacking; no much larger clone is found one base away. The data stem from a study of blood T cell repertoires in COVID-19 (dated by TCRdb to the early 2020s). With respect to the entire study: The collaborator samples originated in the United States, Italy and Spain and spanned the acute and convalescent phases of COVID-19. The prospective study material was composed of cDNA or gDNA derived from T cells, B-cell-depleted T cells, or PBMCs. The dataset comprised deeply sampled blood TCRbeta repertoires from subjects exposed to, actively infected with, or recovered from COVID-19. The repertoires were released in a freely available public database intended as a resource for research on the immune response to SARS-CoV-2. Samples came from the ongoing ImmuneRACE study (first 160 participants) plus 1,254 subjects from 6 global collaborators. Nearly every sample came with metadata listing a de-identified subject ID, COVID-19 status, age in years and sex. HLA class I and class II types, where available, came from metadata supplied by the sample provider rather than from assay-based typing.

Trimming removed 5 bases from V and 12 bases from J; the gene matches leave 6 bases unexplained. Counted from cysteine to phenylalanine, this CDR3 has 13 amino acids. Only CDR3 DNA is held: 39 bases, read in frame from base 1. Based on the germline V gene, the CDR1 and CDR2 sequences are SGHAT and FQNNGV. TCRbeta CDR3 regions were amplified from genomic DNA using the immunoSEQ Assay, a bias-controlled multiplex PCR. The original methods were these. Within the assay, amplification of reference gene primers was used to estimate how many nucleated cells each sample contained. Sequence reads were collapsed and filtered to measure the absolute abundance of every unique TCRbeta CDR3 rearrangement. For each sample, productive Simpson clonality was calculated as the square root of Simpson's diversity index across productive rearrangements. The table comes from immuneACCESS by way of TCRdb, which keeps in-frame sequences with V and J called. Part of the clones is missing from these tables; in studies checked, under half for an unresolved V gene and the rest for unknown reasons. V and J calls and clone size are copied from that table; D and trimming were computed from the DNA. Counted in this sample were 300,000 to 350,000 clones; 80% to 90% of them appeared once. Roughly 2% of the sample is taken by the ten largest.

General conclusions and limits of the study: The amount of clinical and demographic metadata varied by source and participant and was provided uncurated.

Participants in the prospective study were aged roughly 18 to 100 years, lived in 24 United States geographic areas, and enrolled through a virtual design. In the prospective study, participants were assigned to cohorts based on the clinical history participants reported in a screening survey and a study questionnaire. Recovered participants in ImmuneRACE Cohort 3 were defined by two consecutive negative NP/OP PCR tests, clearance by a healthcare professional, or resolution of symptoms. In the prospective study, mobile phlebotomists collected whole blood, serum and a nasopharyngeal or oropharyngeal swab from each participant. Participants in the prospective study had the option to provide additional blood draws and questionnaires over a roughly 2-month period. Blood samples from the prospective study were shipped frozen or at room temperature prior to DNA extraction.

Sequencing was performed on PBMCs or T cells enriched from blood (not recorded which). The rearrangement joined TRBV11-2 to TRBJ1-6, with TRBD1 identical over 8 junction bases. This clonotype was obtained from a man aged 25 to 40 who had recovered from COVID-19. This receptor has the CDR3 CASSPGQALPLHF. The DNA sequence is as follows: TGTGCCAGCAGCCCGGGACAGGCTCTACCCCTCCACTTT.